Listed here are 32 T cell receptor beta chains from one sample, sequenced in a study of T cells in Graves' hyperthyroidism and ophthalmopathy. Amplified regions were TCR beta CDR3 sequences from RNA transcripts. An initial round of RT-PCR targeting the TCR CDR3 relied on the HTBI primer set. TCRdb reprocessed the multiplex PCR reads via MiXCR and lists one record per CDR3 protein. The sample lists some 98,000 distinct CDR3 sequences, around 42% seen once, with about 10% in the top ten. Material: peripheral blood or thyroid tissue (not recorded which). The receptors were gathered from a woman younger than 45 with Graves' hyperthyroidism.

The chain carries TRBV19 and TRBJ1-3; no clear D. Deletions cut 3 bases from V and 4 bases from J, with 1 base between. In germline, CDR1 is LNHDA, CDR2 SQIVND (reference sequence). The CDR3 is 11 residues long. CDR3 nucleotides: TGTGCCAGTAGTATCGGAAACACCATATATTTT. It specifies CASSIGNTIYF.

The CDR3 nucleotides read TGCAGTGCTAGCGCGGGAGGGCAAGAGCAGTACTTC. This translates into CSASAGGQEQYF. The chain links TRBV20-1 to TRBJ2-7; 9 bases line up with TRBD2. CDR3 size: 12 residues. V lost 3 bases, J lost 7 bases, and 4 bases stayed unmatched. Germline V gives CDR1 DFQATT, CDR2 SNEGSKA (reference sequence).

As DNA, the CDR3 is TGCAGTGTTTTTGGGGGCGGAGAGCTGTTTTTT. Translation gives CSVFGGGELFF. J is TRBJ2-2 and V is TRBV20-1; TRBD1 might be the D (6 bases). The V gene lost 7 bases and the J gene lost 11 bases, with 14 bases spanning the gap. This CDR3 region has 11 residues. Per the germline V gene, CDR1 is DFQATT and CDR2 is SNEGSKA (reference sequence).

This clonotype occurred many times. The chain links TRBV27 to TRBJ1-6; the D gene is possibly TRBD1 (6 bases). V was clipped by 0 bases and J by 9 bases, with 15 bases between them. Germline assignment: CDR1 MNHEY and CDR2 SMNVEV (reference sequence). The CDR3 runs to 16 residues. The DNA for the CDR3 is TGTGCCAGCAGTTTATCCGGAGACAGGTGGAGTTCACCCCTCCACTTT. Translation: CASSLSGDRWSSPLHF.

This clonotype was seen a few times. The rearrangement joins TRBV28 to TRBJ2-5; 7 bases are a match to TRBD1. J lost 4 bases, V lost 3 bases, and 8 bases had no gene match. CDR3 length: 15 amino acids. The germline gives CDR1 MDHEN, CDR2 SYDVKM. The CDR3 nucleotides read TGTGCCAGCAGTTTCACACTAGGGGGCGGAGAGACCCAGTACTTC. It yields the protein CASSFTLGGGETQYF.

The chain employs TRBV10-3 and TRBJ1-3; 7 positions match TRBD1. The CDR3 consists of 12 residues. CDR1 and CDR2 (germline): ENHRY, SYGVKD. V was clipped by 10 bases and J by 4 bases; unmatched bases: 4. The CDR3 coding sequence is TGTGCCACAGTGGACAGGGGAAACACCATATATTTT. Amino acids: CATVDRGNTIYF.

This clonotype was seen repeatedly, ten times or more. In DNA, the CDR3 is TGCGCCAGCAGCACGCGGGAGGGCTCCTACGAGCAGTACTTC. Residues: CASSTREGSYEQYF. This chain joins TRBV4-1 and TRBJ2-7; TRBD2 agrees at 9 bases. Germline V gene sequence: CDR1 MGHRA, CDR2 YSYEKL. The CDR3 contains 14 residues. The V and J ends lost 5 bases and 0 bases, in that order; junction bases with no gene match: 2.

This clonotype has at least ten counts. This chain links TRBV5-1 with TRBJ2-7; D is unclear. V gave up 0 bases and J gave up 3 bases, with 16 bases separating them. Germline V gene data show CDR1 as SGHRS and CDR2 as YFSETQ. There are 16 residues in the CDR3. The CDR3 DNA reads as TGCGCCAGCAGCTTGGATGGGTTCTCCTTAATCTACGAGCAGTACTTC. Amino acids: CASSLDGFSLIYEQYF.

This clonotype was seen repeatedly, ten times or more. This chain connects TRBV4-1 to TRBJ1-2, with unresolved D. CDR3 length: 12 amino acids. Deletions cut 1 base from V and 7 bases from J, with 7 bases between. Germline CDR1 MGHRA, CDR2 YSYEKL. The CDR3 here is CASSQVDFGYTF. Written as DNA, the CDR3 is TGCGCCAGCAGCCAAGTTGATTTTGGCTACACCTTC.

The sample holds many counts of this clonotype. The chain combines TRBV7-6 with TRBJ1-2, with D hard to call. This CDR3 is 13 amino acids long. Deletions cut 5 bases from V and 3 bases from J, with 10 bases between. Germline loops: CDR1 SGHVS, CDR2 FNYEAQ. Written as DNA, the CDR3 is TGTGCCAGCAGCCCCGCGGTCGACTATGGCTACACCTTC. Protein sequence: CASSPAVDYGYTF.

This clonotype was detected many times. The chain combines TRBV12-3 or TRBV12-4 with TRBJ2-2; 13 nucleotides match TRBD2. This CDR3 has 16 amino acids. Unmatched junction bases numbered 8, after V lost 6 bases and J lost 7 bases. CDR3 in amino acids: CASSLGLAGVNGELFF. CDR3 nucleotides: TGTGCCAGCAGCCTAGGACTAGCGGGAGTAAACGGGGAGCTGTTTTTT.

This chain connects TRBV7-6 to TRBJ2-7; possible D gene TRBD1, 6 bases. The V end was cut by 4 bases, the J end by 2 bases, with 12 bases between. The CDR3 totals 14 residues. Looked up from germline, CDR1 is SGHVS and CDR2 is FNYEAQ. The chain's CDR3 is CASSYQGRAYEQYF. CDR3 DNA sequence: TGTGCCAGCAGCTATCAGGGGAGAGCCTACGAGCAGTACTTC.

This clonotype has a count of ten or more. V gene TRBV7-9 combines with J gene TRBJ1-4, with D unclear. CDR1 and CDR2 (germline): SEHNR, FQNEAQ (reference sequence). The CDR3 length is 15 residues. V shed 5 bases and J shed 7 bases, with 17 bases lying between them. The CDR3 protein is CASSILDARIEKLFF. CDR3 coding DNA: TGTGCCAGCAGCATCTTGGACGCTCGGATTGAAAAACTGTTTTTT. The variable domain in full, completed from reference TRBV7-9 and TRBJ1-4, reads DTGVSQNPRHKITKRGQNVTFRCDPISEHNRLYWYRQTLGQGPEFLTYFQNEAQLEKSRLLSDRFSAERPKGSFSTLEIQRTEQGDSAMYLCASSILDARIEKLFFGSGTQLSVL.

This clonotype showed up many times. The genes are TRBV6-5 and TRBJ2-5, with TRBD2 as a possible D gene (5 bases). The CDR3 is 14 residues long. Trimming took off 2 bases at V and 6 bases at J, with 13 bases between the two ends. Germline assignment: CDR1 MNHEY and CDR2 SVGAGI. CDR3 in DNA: TGTGCCAGCAGTTACGCTGAGGTGACTAAGACCCAGTACTTC. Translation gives CASSYAEVTKTQYF.

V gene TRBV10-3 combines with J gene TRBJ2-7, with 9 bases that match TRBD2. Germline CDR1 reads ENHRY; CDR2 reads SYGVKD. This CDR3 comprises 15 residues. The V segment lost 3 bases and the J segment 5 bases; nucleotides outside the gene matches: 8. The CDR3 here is CAISDQGTSNNEQYF. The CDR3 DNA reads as TGTGCCATCAGTGACCAGGGGACTAGCAACAACGAGCAGTACTTC.

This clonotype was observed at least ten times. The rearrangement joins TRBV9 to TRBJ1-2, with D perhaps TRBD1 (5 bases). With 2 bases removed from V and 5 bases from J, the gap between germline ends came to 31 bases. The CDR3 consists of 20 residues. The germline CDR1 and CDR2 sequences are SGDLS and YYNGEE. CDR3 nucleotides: TGTGCCAGCAGCGTGGAAGACAGCGCGCTATTCTTTTCCGTTTTGTATGGCTACACCTTC. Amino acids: CASSVEDSALFFSVLYGYTF. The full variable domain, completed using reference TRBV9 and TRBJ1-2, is DSGVTQTPKHLITATGQRVTLRCSPRSGDLSVYWYQQSLDQGLQFLIQYYNGEERAKGNILERFSAQQFPDLHSELNLSSLELGDSALYFCASSVEDSALFFSVLYGYTFGSGTRLTVV.

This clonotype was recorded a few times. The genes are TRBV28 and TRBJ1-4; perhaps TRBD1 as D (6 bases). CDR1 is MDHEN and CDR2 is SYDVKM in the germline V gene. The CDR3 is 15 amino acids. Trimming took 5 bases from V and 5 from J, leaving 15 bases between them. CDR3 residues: CASSPPDRMNEKLFF. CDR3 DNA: TGTGCCAGCAGTCCTCCTGACAGGATGAATGAAAAACTGTTTTTT.

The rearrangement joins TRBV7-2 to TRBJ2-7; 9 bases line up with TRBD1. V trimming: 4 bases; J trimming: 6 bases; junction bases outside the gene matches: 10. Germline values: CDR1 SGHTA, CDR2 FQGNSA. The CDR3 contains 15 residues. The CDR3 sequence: CASSSRQGGLLEQYF. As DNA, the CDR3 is TGTGCCAGCAGCTCTAGACAGGGGGGACTCCTCGAGCAGTACTTC. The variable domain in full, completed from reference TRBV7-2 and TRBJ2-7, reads GAGVSQSPSNKVTEKGKDVELRCDPISGHTALYWYRQSLGQGLEFLIYFQGNSAPDKSGLPSDRFSAERTGGSVSTLTIQRTQQEDSAVYLCASSSRQGGLLEQYFGPGTRLTVT.

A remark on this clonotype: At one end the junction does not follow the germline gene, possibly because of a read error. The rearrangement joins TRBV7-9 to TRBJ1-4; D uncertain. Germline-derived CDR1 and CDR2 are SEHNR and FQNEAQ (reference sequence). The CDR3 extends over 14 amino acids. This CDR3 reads CASSPLEGGENLVF. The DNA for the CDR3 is TGTGCCAGCAGCCCGCTTGAGGGCGGTGAAAATCTGGTTTTT.

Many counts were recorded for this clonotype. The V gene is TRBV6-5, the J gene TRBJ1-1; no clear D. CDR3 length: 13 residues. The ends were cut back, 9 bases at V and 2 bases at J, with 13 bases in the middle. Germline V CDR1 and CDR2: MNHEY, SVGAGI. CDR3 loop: CASMTRPNTEAFF. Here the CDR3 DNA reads TGTGCCAGTATGACAAGACCAAACACTGAAGCTTTCTTT.

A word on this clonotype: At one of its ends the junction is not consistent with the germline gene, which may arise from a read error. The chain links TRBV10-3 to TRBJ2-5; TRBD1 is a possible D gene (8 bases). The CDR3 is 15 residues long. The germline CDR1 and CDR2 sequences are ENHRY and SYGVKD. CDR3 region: CASSENRGGQETQYF. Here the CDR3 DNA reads TGTGCCAGCAGTGAAAACAGGGGGGGGCAGGAGACCCAGTACTTC.

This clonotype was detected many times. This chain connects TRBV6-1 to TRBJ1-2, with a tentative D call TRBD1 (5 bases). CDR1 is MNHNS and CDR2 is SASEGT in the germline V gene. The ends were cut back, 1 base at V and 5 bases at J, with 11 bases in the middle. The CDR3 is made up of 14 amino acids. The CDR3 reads CASSEGGRVYGYTF. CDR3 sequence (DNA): TGTGCCAGCAGTGAAGGCGGCAGGGTGTATGGCTACACCTTC.

CDR3 nucleotides: TGCAGCGTTTCGACAGGGGGCCGGGAGCTGTTTTTT. Its protein is CSVSTGGRELFF. The genes are TRBV29-1 and TRBJ2-2; 10 bases align to TRBD1. With 5 bases clipped from V and 9 bases from J, the junction kept 3 bases outside the gene matches. The CDR3 contains 12 residues. Germline V gene data show CDR1 as SQVTM and CDR2 as ANQGSEA.

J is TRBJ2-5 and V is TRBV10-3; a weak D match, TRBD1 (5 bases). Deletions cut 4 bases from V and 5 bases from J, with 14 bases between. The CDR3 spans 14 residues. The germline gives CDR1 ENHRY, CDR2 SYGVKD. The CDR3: CAISVGAGSETQYF. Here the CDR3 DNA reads TGTGCCATCAGTGTAGGGGCAGGGTCGGAGACCCAGTACTTC.

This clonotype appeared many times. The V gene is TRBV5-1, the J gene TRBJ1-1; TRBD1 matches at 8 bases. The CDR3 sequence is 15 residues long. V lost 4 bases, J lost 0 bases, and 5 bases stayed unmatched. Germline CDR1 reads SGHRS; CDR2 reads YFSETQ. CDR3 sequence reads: CASSTGQGLNTEAFF. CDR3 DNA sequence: TGCGCCAGCAGCACCGGACAGGGACTGAACACTGAAGCTTTCTTT.

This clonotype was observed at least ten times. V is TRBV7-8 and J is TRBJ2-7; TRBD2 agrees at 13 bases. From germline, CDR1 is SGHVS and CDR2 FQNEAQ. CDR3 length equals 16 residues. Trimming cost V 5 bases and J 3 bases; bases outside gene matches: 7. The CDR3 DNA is TGTGCCAGCAGCCCACGGGGACTAGCGGGATTCTACGAGCAGTACTTC. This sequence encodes CASSPRGLAGFYEQYF. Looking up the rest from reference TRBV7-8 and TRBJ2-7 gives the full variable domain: GAGVSQSPRYKVAKRGQDVALRCDPISGHVSLFWYQQALGQGPEFLTYFQNEAQLDKSGLPSDRFFAERPEGSVSTLKIQRTQQEDSAVYLCASSPRGLAGFYEQYFGPGTRLTVT.

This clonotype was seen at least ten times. DNA for the CDR3: TGTGCCAGCAGTGTCTTAACAGATACGCAGTATTTT. Its protein is CASSVLTDTQYF. This rearrangement joins TRBV2 to TRBJ2-3, with D uncertain. The CDR3 loop spans 12 amino acids. The germline CDR1 and CDR2 sequences are SNHLY and FYNNEI. V lost 4 bases to trimming and J lost 3 bases, with 5 bases between them. Full variable domain (outside the CDR3, taken from reference TRBV2 and TRBJ2-3): EPEVTQTPSHQVTQMGQEVILRCVPISNHLYFYWYRQILGQKVEFLVSFYNNEISEKSEIFDDQFSVERPDGSNFTLKIRSTKLEDSAMYFCASSVLTDTQYFGPGTRLTVL.

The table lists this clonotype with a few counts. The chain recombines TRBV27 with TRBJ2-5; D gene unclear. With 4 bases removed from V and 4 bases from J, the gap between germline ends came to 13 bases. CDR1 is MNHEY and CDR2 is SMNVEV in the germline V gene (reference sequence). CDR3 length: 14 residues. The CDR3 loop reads CASSSSWASETQYF. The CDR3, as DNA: TGTGCCAGCAGTTCCTCCTGGGCCTCAGAGACCCAGTACTTC.

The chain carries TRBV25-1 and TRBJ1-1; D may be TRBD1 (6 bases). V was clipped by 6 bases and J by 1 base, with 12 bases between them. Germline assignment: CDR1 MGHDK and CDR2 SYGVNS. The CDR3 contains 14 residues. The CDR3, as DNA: TGTGCCAGCAGCAGCCTACAGGGGAACACTGAAGCTTTCTTT. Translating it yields CASSSLQGNTEAFF.

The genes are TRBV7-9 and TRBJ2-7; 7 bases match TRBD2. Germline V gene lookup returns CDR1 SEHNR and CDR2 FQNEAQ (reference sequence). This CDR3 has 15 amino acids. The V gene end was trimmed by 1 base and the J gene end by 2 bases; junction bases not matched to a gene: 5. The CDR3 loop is CASSLVASGTYEQYF. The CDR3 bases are TGTGCCAGCAGCTTAGTGGCTAGCGGTACCTACGAGCAGTACTTC.

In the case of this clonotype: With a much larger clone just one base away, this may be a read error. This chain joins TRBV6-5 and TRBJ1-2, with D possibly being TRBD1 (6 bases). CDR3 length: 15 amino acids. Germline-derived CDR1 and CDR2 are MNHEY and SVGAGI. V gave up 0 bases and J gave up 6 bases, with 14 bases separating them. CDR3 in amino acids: CASSYSRGGSNGYTF. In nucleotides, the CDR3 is TGTGCCAGCAGTTACTCGAGGGGGGGGTCCAATGGCTACACCTTC.

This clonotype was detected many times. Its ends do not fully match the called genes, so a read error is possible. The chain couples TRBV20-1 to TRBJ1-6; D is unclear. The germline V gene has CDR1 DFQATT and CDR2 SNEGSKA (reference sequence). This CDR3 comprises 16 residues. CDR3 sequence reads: CSVPRRGTGYNAPLHF. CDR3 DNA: TGCAGTGTTCCGAGGCGTGGAACGGGTTATAATGCACCCCTCCACTTT.